The present T cell receptor (beta chain) was sequenced within a study of T-cell reconstitution after alpha-beta-depleted transplantation in children (dated by TCRdb to 2016 to 2017). Some background on the complete study: Using TCR repertoire profiling, the study followed T-cell immune reconstitution in a quantitative way in children after TCRalphabeta/CD19-depleted allogeneic hematopoietic cell transplantation. Overall study outcomes, separate from this receptor: Over subsequent months, a decline in hyperexpanded clone frequencies was noted, and after one year, T-cell counts and TCRbeta diversity were mostly ascribed to newly produced T cells. The high TCRbeta diversity at day 60 in some patients was ascribed to recipient T cells and intrathymic progenitors that had survived conditioning. The apparently early alphabetaT-cell count recovery about two months after transplant was reportedly dependent on only several hundred rapidly expanded clones derived from non-depleted graft cells.

Including the terminal cysteine and phenylalanine, the CDR3 comprises 15 residues. Only the CDR3 DNA is retained, 45 bases long and in frame from the first base. At the junction V is shortened by 4 bases and J by 3 bases, with 13 bases in between. CDR1 and CDR2 are read off the germline V gene (reference sequence) as SGHNT and YYREEE. In the paper's terms, the treatment or condition label means: allogeneic hematopoietic cell transplantation with graft depleted of TCRalphabeta T cells and CD19 B cells. The transplant recipients were children given TCRalphabeta/CD19-depleted allogeneic hematopoietic cell grafts. To prepare the library, PCR was applied. Instrument used: Illumina HiSeq 2500. TCR library preparation used molecular barcoding, with unique molecular identifiers applied to normalize quantification of the TCRbeta repertoire. In-frame beta chains were kept once TCRdb had trimmed the public reads at Q25 with fastp and called clones with MiXCR. For every CDR3 protein sequence, its rows merge into one entry that carries the most common genes and DNA. The sample table holds about 78,000 distinct CDR3 sequences, of which roughly 14% were seen once. The top ten clonotypes cover 27% of the sample.

As regards this clonotype: There is no known antigen for this receptor. Base qualities are not recorded, but no much larger clone differs from it by a single base.

This TCR came from a male patient under 10 years old who had a stem cell transplant for acute lymphoblastic leukemia, so the T cells may come from the graft donor. Recombination joined TRBV5-4 with TRBJ2-2, with TRBD2 as a weak D call on 6 bases. Sequenced here: PBMCs, mostly from graft donor cells, sampled 180 days after TCRalphabeta/CD19-depleted stem cell transplant. The CDR3: CASSAPGTHTGELFF. Here is the DNA: TGTGCCAGCAGCGCACCCGGGACTCACACCGGGGAGCTGTTTTTT.